This TCR beta chain stems from a study of T cell therapy after organ transplantation. Study-level background: Two of the ten patients were classed as nonresponders.

CDR3 length: 10 amino acids. CDR1 and CDR2 (germline): SNHLY, FYNNEI. Trimming pared 9 bases from V and 6 bases from J, leaving 9 bases between. This clone has more than one count but fewer than ten. The target antigen is unknown. Sequenced by immunoSEQ multiplex PCR; TCRdb stores in-frame clones only, minus some. The repertoire holds tens of thousands of clones, with less than 95% as singletons. The V and J genes are TRBV2 and TRBJ2-7; the D call may be TRBD1 or TRBD2 (6 bases each). The source material was CD8+ T cells from blood, sampled before autologous CMV-specific T cell therapy. This sequence was found in a human patient who had received a solid organ transplant and had CMV disease. Here the CDR3 DNA reads TGTGCCAGTGGGGGGCTCGAGCAGTACTTC. This gives the protein CASGGLEQYF.